This TCR beta chain was sequenced during a study of radiation and T cells in renal cell carcinoma. Study context: Nephrectomy followed 15 Gy stereotactic body radiation by 4 weeks. General study results and limits: Pretreatment tumor biopsies were lacking, so baseline clonotypes are unknown.

Time point in this sample: baseline pretreatment blood. As to treatment: 15 Gy SBRT to primary tumor, nephrectomy 4 weeks later. This table comes from immunoSEQ multiplex PCR, and its TCRdb copy is limited to in-frame clones, with some not included. The sample includes 20,000 to 25,000 clones, 80% of them seen just once. This clone turned up a few times. Its antigen is not known. The TCR originated in a man aged 55 to 70 with renal cell carcinoma. Sequences were derived from blood, sampled from a patient whose treatment included radiotherapy and nephrectomy.

This CDR3 reads CASNSQVLAGGGGYNEQFF. CDR3 in DNA: TGTGCCAGCAATAGTCAAGTGCTAGCGGGAGGCGGGGGGTACAATGAGCAGTTCTTC. The chain uses TRBV9 and TRBJ2-1; 11 bases fit TRBD2. This CDR3 is 19 amino acids long. J was trimmed by 4 bases and V by 6 bases; bases with no gene match: 18. CDR1 is SGDLS and CDR2 is YYNGEE in the germline V gene.